These 17 T cell receptor beta chains were all obtained from the same sample, sequenced in a study of CD8 T cells in Susac syndrome. RNA was extracted with the RNeasy kit, and a quantity of about 0.45 to 1 ug was reverse transcribed using random hexamers. TCRdb passed the immunoSEQ multiplex PCR reads through MiXCR, listing each CDR3 protein once. The sample consists of roughly 120,000 distinct CDR3 sequences, over 90% of them appearing once. Specimen: CD8+ T cells from PBMCs. All receptors derive from a human donor with multiple sclerosis.

This clonotype was seen a single time. This chain connects TRBV9 to TRBJ2-1; 13 nucleotides match TRBD2. V shed 4 bases, J shed 5 bases, and the junction held 6 bases outside the gene matches. Germline V gene data show CDR1 as SGDLS and CDR2 as YYNGEE. The CDR3 is made up of 16 amino acids. The CDR3 bases are TGTGCCAGCAGCACTAGACTAGCGGGAGGCCACAATGAGCAGTTCTTC. Its translation: CASSTRLAGGHNEQFF.

The chain couples TRBV19 to TRBJ1-1; D call uncertain. V lost 5 bases, J lost 1 base, and 5 bases lay in between. This CDR3 contains 12 residues. Germline CDR1 reads LNHDA; CDR2 reads SQIVND (reference sequence). The CDR3 DNA sequence: TGTGCCAGTAGTCATAAGAACACTGAAGCTTTCTTT. It codes for CASSHKNTEAFF.

V usage is TRBV5-8 and J usage is TRBJ2-1; the D gene is possibly TRBD1 (6 bases). Germline V lookup: CDR1 SGHTS, CDR2 YDEGEE. This CDR3 is 15 amino acids long. Trimming cost V 0 bases and J 1 base, with 8 bases left between them. Here the CDR3 DNA reads TGTGCCAGCAGCTTGGGGCAGGGGTCCTACAATGAGCAGTTCTTC. This codes for CASSLGQGSYNEQFF. Drawing the rest from reference TRBV5-8 and TRBJ2-1, the complete variable domain is EAGVTQSPTHLIKTRGQQATLRCSPISGHTSVYWYQQALGLGLQFLLWYDEGEERNRGNFPPRFSGRQFPNYSSELNVNALELEDSALYLCASSLGQGSYNEQFFGPGTRLTVL.

The chain links TRBV6-6 to TRBJ2-7, with D possibly matching TRBD2 (6 bases). The germline CDR1 and CDR2 sequences are MNHNY and SVGAGI (reference sequence). Trimming took 5 bases from V and 4 from J, leaving 12 bases between them. The CDR3 covers 13 residues. CDR3 loop: CASSPGLLYEQYV. The DNA for the CDR3 is TGTGCCAGCAGTCCGGGACTGCTTTACGAGCAGTACGTC.

This chain uses TRBV2 with TRBJ2-7, with TRBD2 as a possible D gene (5 bases). The germline V and J ends were trimmed by 2 bases and 3 bases, with 8 bases remaining between them. The CDR3 runs 13 residues. Germline values: CDR1 SNHLY, CDR2 FYNNEI. DNA for the CDR3: TGTGCCAGCAGTGAAAGGAGGAGCTACGAGCAGTACGTC. It codes for CASSERRSYEQYV.

Worth noting for this clonotype: A read error may produce the germline difference seen at one junction end. The V gene is TRBV7-2, the J gene TRBJ1-2; 7 bases line up with TRBD1. Germline-derived CDR1 and CDR2 are SGHTA and FQGNSA. This CDR3 comprises 14 residues. In DNA form, the CDR3 reads TGTGCCAGCAGCTTAGTGGGACAGAACTTTGGCTACACCTTC. The encoded protein is CASSLVGQNFGYTF. The full variable domain, completed using reference TRBV7-2 and TRBJ1-2, is GAGVSQSPSNKVTEKGKDVELRCDPISGHTALYWYRQSLGQGLEFLIYFQGNSAPDKSGLPSDRFSAERTGGSVSTLTIQRTQQEDSAVYLCASSLVGQNFGYTFGSGTRLTVV.

The rearrangement uses TRBV30 and TRBJ1-4, with D possibly matching TRBD1 (5 bases). The CDR3 has 14 amino acids. The germline V gene has CDR1 GTSNPN and CDR2 SVGIG (reference sequence). V lost 1 base, J lost 5 bases, and 11 bases lay in between. CDR3: CAWSADSLNEKLFF. The CDR3 DNA sequence: TGTGCCTGGAGTGCAGACAGTCTGAATGAAAAACTGTTTTTT.

This chain joins TRBV9 and TRBJ1-2; 7 nucleotides align to TRBD1. This CDR3 is built from 18 residues. The germline V gene encodes CDR1 SGDLS and CDR2 YYNGEE. After removal of 0 bases from V and 1 base from J, the junction contained 12 bases not matched to a gene. CDR3 sequence reads: CASSVVGGGSDDNYGYTF. The CDR3, as DNA: TGTGCCAGCAGCGTAGTGGGAGGGGGCAGTGACGATAACTATGGCTACACCTTC.

The chain recombines TRBV7-8 with TRBJ2-5; TRBD1 aligns across 10 bases. The CDR3 totals 18 residues. V was pared by 5 bases and J by 9 bases, with 21 bases of the junction left unmatched. Germline CDR1 SGHVS, CDR2 FQNEAQ. The chain's CDR3 is CASSPYVTGGEGMGSQYF. Written as DNA, the CDR3 is TGTGCCAGCAGCCCGTATGTGACAGGGGGCGAGGGGATGGGGTCCCAGTACTTC.

The gene calls are TRBV5-1 and TRBJ1-2; 8 nucleotides align to TRBD1. The CDR3 totals 15 residues. V shed 2 bases and J 0 bases; nucleotides not matched to a gene: 3. Germline lookup yields CDR1 SGHRS and CDR2 YFSETQ. The CDR3 region has the DNA TGCGCCAGCAGCTTAAGCAGGGGGCCTAACTATGGCTACACCTTC. Its protein product is CASSLSRGPNYGYTF.

The rearrangement joins TRBV27 to TRBJ2-3, with D perhaps matching TRBD1 (7 bases). CDR3 length: 15 residues. Germline V gives CDR1 MNHEY, CDR2 SMNVEV (reference sequence). V lost 6 bases to trimming and J lost 7 bases, with 20 bases between them. The CDR3 is CASSQRGRGVNTQYF. The CDR3, as DNA: TGTGCCAGCAGCCAAAGGGGGCGGGGAGTGAATACGCAGTATTTT.

The chain links TRBV19 to TRBJ1-5, with D maybe TRBD1 (6 bases). CDR3 length: 15 residues. Trimming cost V 3 bases and J 3 bases, with 12 bases left between them. The germline V gene has CDR1 LNHDA and CDR2 SQIVND (reference sequence). CDR3 loop: CASSIVGQYNQPQHF. The CDR3 coding sequence is TGTGCCAGTAGTATCGTCGGACAGTACAATCAGCCCCAGCATTTT.

The rearrangement joins TRBV10-3 to TRBJ2-1; D unresolved. Germline V gives CDR1 ENHRY, CDR2 SYGVKD. This CDR3 has 12 amino acids. V lost 6 bases, J lost 5 bases, and 8 bases lay in between. CDR3 bases: TGTGCCATCAGGGACGGAAACAATGAGCAGTTCTTC. Protein product: CAIRDGNNEQFF.

The V and J genes are TRBV29-1 and TRBJ2-3; 8 nucleotides agree with TRBD2. CDR1 is SQVTM, CDR2 ANQGSEA, per germline. The CDR3 totals 18 residues. V was clipped by 4 bases and J by 0 bases; unmatched bases: 15. CDR3 sequence (DNA): TGCAGCGTTGCCGGGACGGTGGCACTAGCGGCTAGCACAGATACGCAGTATTTT. It specifies CSVAGTVALAASTDTQYF.

The rearrangement joins TRBV28 to TRBJ2-2; D is undetermined. The CDR3 length is 13 residues. Per germline, CDR1 MDHEN and CDR2 SYDVKM. The V end was cut by 3 bases, the J end by 4 bases, with 6 bases between. CDR3 nucleotides: TGTGCCAGCAGTTTTAAGGGCACCGGGGAGCTGTTTTTT. It codes for CASSFKGTGELFF. Variable domain in full (rest from reference TRBV28 and TRBJ2-2): DVKVTQSSRYLVKRTGEKVFLECVQDMDHENMFWYRQDPGLGLRLIYFSYDVKMKEKGDIPEGYSVSREKKERFSLILESASTNQTSMYLCASSFKGTGELFFGEGSRLTVL.

V and J are TRBV27 and TRBJ2-3; 7 bases align to TRBD1. From germline, CDR1 is MNHEY and CDR2 SMNVEV (reference sequence). The length of the CDR3 is 15 residues. After removal of 2 bases from V and 1 base from J, the junction contained 3 bases not matched to a gene. The CDR3 DNA reads TGTGCCAGCAGTTTAAAGGGGGCCGGCACAGATACGCAGTATTTT. This codes for CASSLKGAGTDTQYF.

The V gene is TRBV5-6, the J gene TRBJ2-7; D is perhaps TRBD1 (7 bases). V was shortened by 2 bases and J by 7 bases, with 10 bases between the two germline ends. The CDR3 runs to 12 residues. Germline V lookup: CDR1 SGHDT, CDR2 YYEEEE. The CDR3 nucleotides read TGTGCCAGCAGCTTACAGGGGAGGGAGCAGTACTTC. This translates into CASSLQGREQYF.